A single sample gave rise to the 20 T cell receptor beta chains below, sequenced in a study of OX40 agonist ivuxolimab in advanced cancers. Generated by immunoSEQ multiplex PCR, the TCRdb table keeps only in-frame clones and is missing some. In the table there are tens of thousands of clones, around 87% of which are singletons. Sequencing used CD4+ or CD8+ T cells sorted from blood, obtained in a trial of the OX40 agonist ivuxolimab. These TCRs come from an adult with an advanced solid tumor such as melanoma, head and neck, liver or kidney cancer.

DNA of the CDR3: TGTGCCAGTAGTGCCCAAGCGGGGGTCTTCGACAATGAGCAGTTCTTC. It is translated as CASSAQAGVFDNEQFF. This rearrangement joins TRBV19 to TRBJ2-1; 8 nucleotides line up with TRBD2. This CDR3 is 16 amino acids long. V lost 5 bases, J lost 5 bases, and 11 bases stayed unmatched. Germline lookup yields CDR1 LNHDA and CDR2 SQIVND (reference sequence).

This clone was picked up one time. The chain uses TRBV15 and TRBJ2-7, with TRBD2 matching 9 bases. The germline V gene has CDR1 LNHNV and CDR2 YYDKDF (reference sequence). The V and J ends lost 3 bases and 7 bases, in that order; junction bases with no gene match: 13. This CDR3 is built from 16 residues. CDR3 sequence: CATSSGSGGHGWEQYF. CDR3 DNA sequence: TGTGCCACCAGCAGCGGAAGCGGGGGGCACGGGTGGGAGCAGTACTTC. The full variable domain, rest sourced from reference TRBV15 and TRBJ2-7, is DAMVIQNPRYQVTQFGKPVTLSCSQTLNHNVMYWYQQKSSQAPKLLFHYYDKDFNNEADTPDNFQSRRPNTSFCFLDIRSPGLGDTAMYLCATSSGSGGHGWEQYFGPGTRLTVT.

The rearrangement links TRBV27 to TRBJ1-2; D is unclear. Germline-derived CDR1 and CDR2 are MNHEY and SMNVEV (reference sequence). The CDR3 is made up of 9 amino acids. V was shortened by 11 bases and J by 4 bases, with 5 bases between the two germline ends. CDR3 region: CAESYGYTF. The CDR3 bases are TGTGCCGAGTCCTATGGCTACACCTTC.

The rearrangement uses TRBV19 and TRBJ2-3; tentatively, D is TRBD2 (5 bases). This CDR3 region has 15 residues. V dropped 5 bases and J dropped 8 bases, with 20 bases sitting between them. Looked up from germline, CDR1 is LNHDA and CDR2 is SQIVND (reference sequence). The chain's CDR3 is CASSSPGEPLGTQYF. The CDR3 bases are TGTGCCAGTAGTTCACCCGGGGAGCCGTTGGGTACGCAGTATTTT.

The chain uses TRBV9 and TRBJ1-1; no firm D call. Germline V gene data show CDR1 as SGDLS and CDR2 as YYNGEE. Deletions cut 4 bases from V and 4 bases from J, with 14 bases between. The CDR3 has 14 amino acids. CDR3 DNA: TGTGCCAGCAGCCCACAACCTCATGGCACTGAAGCTTTCTTT. It encodes CASSPQPHGTEAFF.

The rearrangement uses TRBV30 and TRBJ1-4; D is unresolved. The CDR3 runs to 13 residues. Trimming stripped 3 bases from V and 8 bases from J, with 13 bases between. CDR1 and CDR2 from the germline V gene are GTSNPN and SVGIG (reference sequence). This CDR3 is CAWSRGNQEKLFF. The CDR3 bases are TGTGCCTGGAGCCGAGGGAATCAGGAAAAACTGTTTTTT.

The genes are TRBV14 and TRBJ2-1, with 7 bases identical to TRBD2. The CDR3 sequence is 15 residues long. Germline-derived CDR1 and CDR2 are SGHDN and FVKESK. J was trimmed by 0 bases and V by 3 bases; bases with no gene match: 2. CDR3 nucleotide sequence: TGTGCCAGCAGCCAGCGGGGGAGCTCCTACAATGAGCAGTTCTTC. Protein sequence: CASSQRGSSYNEQFF.

The J gene is TRBJ2-7, the V gene TRBV6-1; the D call may be TRBD1 or TRBD2 (5 bases each). Germline V CDR1 and CDR2: MNHNS, SASEGT. The CDR3 is 15 residues long. The V end lost 6 bases, the J end lost 4 bases, and 19 bases lay between the germline ends. DNA of the CDR3: TGTGCCAGCAGCGATACCGGGACCGCCGGGTACGAGCAGTACTTC. Translation gives CASSDTGTAGYEQYF.

This chain uses TRBV9 with TRBJ1-2; unclear D gene. CDR1 and CDR2 from the germline V gene are SGDLS and YYNGEE. Trimming shortened V by 3 bases and J by 4 bases, and 13 bases separated the two germline ends. CDR3 length equals 14 residues. The CDR3 DNA follows: TGTGCCAGCAGCGAAGACCAGGAAGCCTATGGCTACACCTTC. Translation gives CASSEDQEAYGYTF.

The J gene is TRBJ2-1, the V gene TRBV5-1; 9 bases line up with TRBD2. This CDR3 is 18 amino acids long. Germline-derived CDR1 and CDR2 are SGHRS and YFSETQ. The V and J ends lost 3 bases and 9 bases, in that order; junction bases with no gene match: 19. The CDR3 loop reads CASSSPPPGLAWVIEQFF. In DNA form, the CDR3 reads TGCGCCAGCAGCTCGCCGCCTCCGGGACTAGCTTGGGTCATTGAGCAGTTCTTC.

The CDR3: CASSPRGGGEASGNTIYF. The CDR3 region has the DNA TGTGCCAGCTCACCACGGGGAGGGGGCGAAGCCTCTGGAAACACCATATATTTT. The rearrangement links TRBV18 to TRBJ1-3; 7 nucleotides align to TRBD1. With V trimmed by 1 base and J by 0 bases, 9 bases remained unmatched. Germline V CDR1 and CDR2: KGHSH, LQKENI. The CDR3 consists of 18 residues.

V gene TRBV5-4 combines with J gene TRBJ2-7; 11 nucleotides agree with TRBD2. Per germline, CDR1 SGHNT and CDR2 YYREEE (reference sequence). CDR3 size: 15 residues. V lost 0 bases to trimming and J lost 8 bases; unmatched junction nucleotides: 7. The DNA for the CDR3 is TGTGCCAGCAGCTTGGGTGCACTAGCGGGGGCCAAGCAGTACTTC. Protein sequence: CASSLGALAGAKQYF.

The J gene is TRBJ1-4, the V gene TRBV13; 7 nucleotides agree with TRBD1. Germline V gene data show CDR1 as PRHDT and CDR2 as FYEKMQ (reference sequence). Trimming took 0 bases from V and 8 from J; bases not matched to a gene: 12. The CDR3 covers 17 residues. This CDR3 reads CASSLGGWDSRREKLFF. CDR3 bases: TGTGCCAGCAGCTTAGGAGGCTGGGACAGCCGGAGGGAAAAACTGTTTTTT.

The genes are TRBV28 and TRBJ2-2; TRBD1 matches at 9 bases. The CDR3 spans 14 residues. J gave up 7 bases and V 5 bases, and 5 bases lay outside the gene matches. Germline V gene lookup returns CDR1 MDHEN and CDR2 SYDVKM. The DNA for the CDR3 is TGTGCCAGCAGTGGTGGGACAGGGATCGGGGAGCTGTTTTTT. Residues: CASSGGTGIGELFF.

The chain uses TRBV2 and TRBJ2-2; 8 bases align to TRBD1. Germline-derived CDR1 and CDR2 are SNHLY and FYNNEI. The V and J ends lost 8 bases and 3 bases, in that order; junction bases with no gene match: 5. There are 14 residues in the CDR3. This CDR3 reads CASSGQGDTGELFF. In nucleotides, the CDR3 is TGTGCCAGCTCCGGACAGGGAGACACCGGGGAGCTGTTTTTT.

In this sample, this clone turned up once. V and J are TRBV19 and TRBJ2-2, with D tentatively TRBD1 or TRBD2 (5 bases each). This CDR3 has 15 amino acids. Germline CDR1 and CDR2: LNHDA and SQIVND (reference sequence). Trimming pared 6 bases from V and 0 bases from J, leaving 11 bases between. This CDR3 is CASSPGDANTGELFF. The CDR3 nucleotides are TGTGCCAGTAGCCCCGGGGACGCGAACACCGGGGAGCTGTTTTTT.

This clone was seen only once. This sequence joins TRBV7-2 and TRBJ1-1, with a tentative D call TRBD1 (5 bases). Germline CDR1 SGHTA, CDR2 FQGNSA. The V gene lost 5 bases and the J gene lost 1 base, with 8 bases spanning the gap. The CDR3 loop spans 13 amino acids. The CDR3: CASSTGQNTEAFF. The CDR3 DNA is TGTGCCAGCAGCACTGGACAGAACACTGAAGCTTTCTTT.

A single count supports this clone. This chain connects TRBV7-9 to TRBJ2-5; D perhaps matches TRBD2 (5 bases). Matching the DNA end better, TRBJ2-7 makes the J call doubtful. CDR1 is SEHNR, CDR2 FQNEAQ, per germline (reference sequence). The CDR3 has 13 residues. CDR3 in amino acids: CASSAGWSYEQYF. The CDR3 DNA sequence: TGTGCCAGCAGCGCGGGTTGGTCCTACGAGCAGTACTTC.

The V gene is TRBV5-1, the J gene TRBJ1-1, with 7 bases that match TRBD1. With V trimmed by 5 bases and J by 8 bases, 6 bases remained unmatched. This CDR3 is 12 amino acids long. The germline gives CDR1 SGHRS, CDR2 YFSETQ. In DNA, the CDR3 is TGCGCCAGCAGTATGACAGGGAAAGAAGCTTTCTTT. Protein product: CASSMTGKEAFF. Using reference TRBV5-1 and TRBJ1-1 for the parts outside the CDR3, the full variable domain is KAGVTQTPRYLIKTRGQQVTLSCSPISGHRSVSWYQQTPGQGLQFLFEYFSETQRNKGNFPGRFSGRQFSNSRSEMNVSTLELGDSALYLCASSMTGKEAFFGQGTRLTVV.

The V call is TRBV19, the J call TRBJ1-4; D might be TRBD1 (5 bases). This CDR3 is built from 14 residues. The germline V and J ends were trimmed by 5 bases and 3 bases, with 10 bases remaining between them. Germline-derived CDR1 and CDR2 are LNHDA and SQIVND (reference sequence). The CDR3 loop is CASSLQGSNEKLFF. CDR3 coding DNA: TGTGCCAGTAGTCTTCAGGGATCTAATGAAAAACTGTTTTTT. Using reference TRBV19 and TRBJ1-4 for the parts outside the CDR3, the full variable domain is DGGITQSPKYLFRKEGQNVTLSCEQNLNHDAMYWYRQDPGQGLRLIYYSQIVNDFQKGDIAEGYSVSREKKESFPLTVTSAQKNPTAFYLCASSLQGSNEKLFFGSGTQLSVL.